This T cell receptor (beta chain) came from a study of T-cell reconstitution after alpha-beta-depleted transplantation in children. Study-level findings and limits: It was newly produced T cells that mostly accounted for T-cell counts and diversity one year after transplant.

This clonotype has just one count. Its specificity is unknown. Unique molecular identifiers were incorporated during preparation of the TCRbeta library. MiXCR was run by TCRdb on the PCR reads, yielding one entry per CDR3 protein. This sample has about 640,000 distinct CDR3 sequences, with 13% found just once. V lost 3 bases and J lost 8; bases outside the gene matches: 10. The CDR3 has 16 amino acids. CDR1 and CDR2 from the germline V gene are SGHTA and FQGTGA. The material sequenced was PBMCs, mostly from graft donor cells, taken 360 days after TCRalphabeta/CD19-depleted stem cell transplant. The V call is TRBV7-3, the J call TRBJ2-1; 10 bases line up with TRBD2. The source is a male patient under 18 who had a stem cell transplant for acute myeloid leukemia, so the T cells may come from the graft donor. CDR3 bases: TGTGCCAGCAGCTTGGAGAGCGGGAGGGCCAGGGATGAGCAGTTCTTC. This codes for CASSLESGRARDEQFF. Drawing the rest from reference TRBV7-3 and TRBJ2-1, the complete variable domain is GAGVSQTPSNKVTEKGKYVELRCDPISGHTALYWYRQSLGQGPEFLIYFQGTGAADDSGLPNDRFFAVRPEGSVSTLKIQRTERGDSAVYLCASSLESGRARDEQFFGPGTRLTVL.